This T cell receptor beta chain is drawn from a study of T cells in tumors after PD-1 blockade. Study at large: Each patient got pembrolizumab 200 mg every 3 weeks or cemiplimab 350 mg every 2 weeks.

V dropped 9 bases and J dropped 6; count of bases not matched to a gene: 8. The CDR3 spans 15 residues. The V gene's germline CDR1 is SGHVS and CDR2 FNYEAQ. Using immunoSEQ multiplex PCR, the repertoire was profiled, and TCRdb retains in-frame clones only, with some absent. Of roughly 49,000 clones listed, around 85% are singletons. The TCR originated in a human donor with basal cell carcinoma. The V and J genes are TRBV7-6 and TRBJ2-2; 12 nucleotides agree with TRBD2. The specimen comprised PBMCs, sampled before anti-PD-1 treatment. The CDR3 loop is CASLMGTSGSGELFF. Written as DNA, the CDR3 is TGTGCCAGTCTAATGGGGACTAGCGGGTCCGGGGAGCTGTTTTTT.